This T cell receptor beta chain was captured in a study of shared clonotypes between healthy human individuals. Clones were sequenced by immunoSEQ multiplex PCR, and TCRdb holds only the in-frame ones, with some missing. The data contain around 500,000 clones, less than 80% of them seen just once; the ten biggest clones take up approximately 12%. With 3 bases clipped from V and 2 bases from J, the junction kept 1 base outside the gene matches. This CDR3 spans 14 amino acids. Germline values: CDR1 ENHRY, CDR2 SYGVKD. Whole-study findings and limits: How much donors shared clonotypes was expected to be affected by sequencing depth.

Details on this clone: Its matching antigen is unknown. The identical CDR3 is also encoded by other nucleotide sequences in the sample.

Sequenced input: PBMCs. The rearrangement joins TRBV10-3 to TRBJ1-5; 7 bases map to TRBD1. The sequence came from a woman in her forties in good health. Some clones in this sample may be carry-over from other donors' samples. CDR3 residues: CAISETGGNQPQHF. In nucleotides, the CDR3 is TGTGCCATCAGTGAAACAGGGGGCAATCAGCCCCAGCATTTT.